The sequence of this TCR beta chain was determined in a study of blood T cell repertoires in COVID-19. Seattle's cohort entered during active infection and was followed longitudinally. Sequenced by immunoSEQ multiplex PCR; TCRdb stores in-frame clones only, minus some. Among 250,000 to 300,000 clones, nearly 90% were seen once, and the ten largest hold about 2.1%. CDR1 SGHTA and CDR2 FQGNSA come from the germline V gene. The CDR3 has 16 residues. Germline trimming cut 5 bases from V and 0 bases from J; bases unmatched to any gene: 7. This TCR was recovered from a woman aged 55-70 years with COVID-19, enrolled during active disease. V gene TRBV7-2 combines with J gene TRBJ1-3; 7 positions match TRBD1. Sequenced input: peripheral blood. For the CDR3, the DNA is TGTGCCAGCAGCCTAGGACAGGTCGTCTCTGGAAACACCATATATTTT. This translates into CASSLGQVVSGNTIYF.